The clone carrying this T cell receptor beta chain was counted once. Its antigen is undetermined. The V and J ends lost 6 bases and 4 bases, in that order; junction bases with no gene match: 11. The CDR3 runs to 15 residues. The V gene's germline CDR1 is MDHEN and CDR2 SYDVKM. CD45RO-negative, CCR7-selected cells formed the naive CD8 fraction, which excluded terminally differentiated effector memory CD45RA+ cells. Across several immunoSEQ plates, the genomic DNA of each subset was split evenly. TCRdb's copy holds only in-frame clones and misses some; the assay was immunoSEQ multiplex PCR. There are over 2,000,000 clones in the sample; 85% to 95% occur only once, and over 1.5% lies in the top ten. This sample is part of a study of shared clonotypes between healthy human individuals. Findings and limits, study-wide: The sole specimen, blood, was sampled, and tissue repertoires likely differ. Across several donors, naive CD4 shared 5% to 5.5%, naive CD8 more than 3%, memory CD4 2% to 2.5%, memory CD8 0.4% to 0.5%.

This sequence joins TRBV28 and TRBJ1-2; 7 nucleotides align to TRBD1. The receptor comes from a man aged 18 to 29 in good health. Some clones in this sample may be carry-over from other donors' samples. Material: naive CD8+ T cells from PBMCs. CDR3 loop: CASRPYQGGPYGYTF. The CDR3 bases are TGTGCCAGCAGACCATACCAGGGGGGCCCCTATGGCTACACCTTC.